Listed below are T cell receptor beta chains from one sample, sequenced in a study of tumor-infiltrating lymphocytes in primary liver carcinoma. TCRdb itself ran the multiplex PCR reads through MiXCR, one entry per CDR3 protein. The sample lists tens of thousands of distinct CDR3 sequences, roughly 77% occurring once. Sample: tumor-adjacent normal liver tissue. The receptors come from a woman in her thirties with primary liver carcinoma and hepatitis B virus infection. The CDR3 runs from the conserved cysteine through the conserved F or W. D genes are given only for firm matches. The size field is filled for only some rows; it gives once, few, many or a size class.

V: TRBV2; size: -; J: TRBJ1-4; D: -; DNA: TGTGCCAGCAGTGGGTCGGGGAAGTATGAAAAACCGTTTTTT; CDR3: CASSGSGKYEKPFF
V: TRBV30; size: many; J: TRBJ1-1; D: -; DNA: TGTGCCTGGAAGAACAGGGACTTGAACACTGAAGCTTTCTTT; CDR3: CAWKNRDLNTEAFF
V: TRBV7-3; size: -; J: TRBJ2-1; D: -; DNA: TGTGCCAGCAGCTTCCAGGGAAGCTCCTACAGTGAGCAGCTCTTC; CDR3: CASSFQGSSYSEQLF
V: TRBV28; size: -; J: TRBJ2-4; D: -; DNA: TGTGCCAGCAGCCTGTCTAGCGTGGAGGACATTCAATACTTC; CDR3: CASSLSSVEDIQYF
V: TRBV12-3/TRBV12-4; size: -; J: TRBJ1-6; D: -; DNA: TGTCCCAGCAGTTTTGCAAGGGGACACTATAATTCACTCCTCCACTTT; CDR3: CPSSFARGHYNSLLHF
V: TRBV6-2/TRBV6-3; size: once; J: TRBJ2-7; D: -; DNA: TGTGCCAGCAACCGTTTTAAGAGCATCTCCTACGAGCAGTACTTC; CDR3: CASNRFKSISYEQYF
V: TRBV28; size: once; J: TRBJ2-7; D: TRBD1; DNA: TGTGCCAGCACCAAGGGGGCAGGGGGCTACGAGCAGTACTTC; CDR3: CASTKGAGGYEQYF
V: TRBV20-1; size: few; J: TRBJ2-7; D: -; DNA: TGCAGTGCTAAACATCCGGGAAAGATCTACGAGCAGTACTTC; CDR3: CSAKHPGKIYEQYF
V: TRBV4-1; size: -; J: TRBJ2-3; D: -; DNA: TGCGCCAGCAGCCAAGATCTGGGCGGGACCCCGAGCATAGATGCGCAGTATTTT; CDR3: CASSQDLGGTPSIDAQYF
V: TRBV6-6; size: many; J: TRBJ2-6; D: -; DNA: TGTGCCAGCAGTTACGAACACTCTGGGGCCAACGTCCTGACTTTC; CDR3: CASSYEHSGANVLTF
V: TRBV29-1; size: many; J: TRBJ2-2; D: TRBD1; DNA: TGCAGCGTTCAGGGGGCAAACACCGGGGAGCTGTTTTTT; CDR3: CSVQGANTGELFF
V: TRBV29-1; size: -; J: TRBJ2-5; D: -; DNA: TGCAGCAGTAGACTAGACCACGAGACCCAATACTTC; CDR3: CSSRLDHETQYF
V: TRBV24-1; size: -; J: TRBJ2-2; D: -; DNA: TGTGCCACCTACCCAGGGCGAGACACCGGGGAGCTCTTTTTT; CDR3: CATYPGRDTGELFF
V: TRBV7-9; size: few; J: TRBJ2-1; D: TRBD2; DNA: TGTGCCAGCAGCCTAGATCTAGCGGGAGGGAAGCAGTTCTTC; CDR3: CASSLDLAGGKQFF
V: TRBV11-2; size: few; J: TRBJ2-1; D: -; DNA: TGTGCCAGCAGTTTATCGGTTATGATTGAGCAGTTCTTC; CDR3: CASSLSVMIEQFF
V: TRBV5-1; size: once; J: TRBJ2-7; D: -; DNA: TGCGCCAGCAGCTGGGACAAGTCCTACGGGCGGTACTTC; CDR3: CASSWDKSYGRYF
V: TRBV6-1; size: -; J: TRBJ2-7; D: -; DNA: TGTGCCAGCAGTGAATCCGGAACAGGGCCCTACGAGCAGTACTTC; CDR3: CASSESGTGPYEQYF
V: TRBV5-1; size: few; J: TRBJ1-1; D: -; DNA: TGCGCCAGCAGCTTGGCCTCGACGGGGGCTGTTACTGAAGCTTTCTTT; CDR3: CASSLASTGAVTEAFF
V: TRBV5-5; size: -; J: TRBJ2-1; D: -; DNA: TGTGCCAGCAGCCTCACCGCTCCCGGGATAACCAATGAGCAGTCCTTC; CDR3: CASSLTAPGITNEQSF
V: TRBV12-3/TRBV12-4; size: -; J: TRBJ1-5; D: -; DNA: TGTGCCAGCAGTCCAACAGGGCTTACTCAGCCCCAGCATTTT; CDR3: CASSPTGLTQPQHF
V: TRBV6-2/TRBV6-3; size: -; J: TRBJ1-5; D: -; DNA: TGTGCCAGCAATTACCGGGACAATCAACCCCAGCGTTTT; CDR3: CASNYRDNQPQRF
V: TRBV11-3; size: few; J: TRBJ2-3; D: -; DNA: TGTGCCAGCAGCGCCATCACAGATATGCAGTATTTT; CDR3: CASSAITDMQYF
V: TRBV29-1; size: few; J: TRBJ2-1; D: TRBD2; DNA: TGCAGCATTGAATCACAGGGACTAGCGGGAGCCCGCCGGTTCTTC; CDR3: CSIESQGLAGARRFF
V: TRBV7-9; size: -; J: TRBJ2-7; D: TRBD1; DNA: TGTACTAGCAGCTCACAGGGGGCATGGGATGACGAGCAGTACTTC; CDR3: CTSSSQGAWDDEQYF
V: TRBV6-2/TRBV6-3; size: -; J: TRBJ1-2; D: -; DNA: TGTGCGAGCAGATTGGCAGACGCTGGCTATGGCTACACCTTC; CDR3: CASRLADAGYGYTF